This TCR beta chain was captured by sequencing in a study of cytomegalovirus exposure and HLA in healthy donors. The study's findings and limits: The study listed 150 to 200 cytomegalovirus-associated TCR beta chains. There were some public TCRs occurring in many donors, but most TCR sequences were rare.

The donors were in the roughly 130-subject validation cohort; that cohort was separate from the roughly 700-subject first cohort. The germline gives CDR1 SGHRS, CDR2 YFSETQ. The V end lost 0 bases, the J end lost 5 bases, and 27 bases lay between the germline ends. The CDR3 extends over 19 amino acids. Some clones are missing from TCRdb's copy, which holds only in-frame ones; the method was immunoSEQ multiplex PCR. The sample lists roughly 250,000 clones; 90% were seen once. Comment on this clone: Its antigen remains unidentified.

This clonotype was sampled from a woman aged 18-30 years in good health and CMV-seronegative. The V and J genes are TRBV5-1 and TRBJ2-7, with a possible D match to TRBD2 (5 bases). The sample taken for sequencing was PBMCs. DNA for the CDR3: TGCGCCAGCAGCTTGGTTTTCGTTTCCTTGGACTCACCTAGCCACGAGCAGTACTTC. It is translated as CASSLVFVSLDSPSHEQYF.